Listed below are T cell receptor beta chains from one sample, sequenced in a study of cytomegalovirus exposure and HLA in healthy donors. The data were produced by immunoSEQ multiplex PCR, yet TCRdb's version contains in-frame clones alone and is incomplete. The sample includes about 220,000 clones, 80% to 90% of them seen just once. The sample comprised PBMCs. These receptors were collected from a woman aged 18-29 years in good health and CMV-seronegative. CDR3s include the opening cysteine and the closing phenylalanine or tryptophan. A D gene is named only where the DNA matches it firmly. Clone size is given for some rows only: seen once, a few or many times, or a class if the clone is expanded.

TRBD2	NA	TRBV5-1	TRBJ2-5	TGCGCCAGCAGCTTTGGGGTAGCGGGAAGGAGTGAAGAGACCCAGTACTTC	CASSFGVAGRSEETQYF
TRBD1	NA	TRBV5-1	TRBJ1-1	TGCGCCAGCAGCCCGTGGGGGACAGGGAGTCTTGAAGCTTTCTTT	CASSPWGTGSLEAFF
TRBD1	NA	TRBV28	TRBJ2-7	TGTGCCAGCAGTTACCGGGACAGGGCTGACTTC	CASSYRDRADF
TRBD2	NA	TRBV28	TRBJ2-3	TGTGCCAGCAGGCCCGGACTAGCTATTGGGGATACGCAGTATTTT	CASRPGLAIGDTQYF
NA	NA	TRBV7-9	TRBJ2-3	TGTGCCAGCAGCTTAGCGCGGGCCTATAACACAGATACGCAGTATTTT	CASSLARAYNTDTQYF
TRBD1	few	TRBV6-5	TRBJ1-2	TGTGCCAGCAGTTGGGGACAGTCAAACTATGGCTACACCTTC	CASSWGQSNYGYTF
TRBD1	NA	TRBV15	TRBJ1-2	TGTGCCACCAGCACGATGGACAGGGCGGGTGGCTACACCTTC	CATSTMDRAGGYTF
TRBD2	NA	TRBV5-4	TRBJ2-3	TGTGCCAGCAGCCTTGGACTAGCGGGAGGCCGGGGCACAGATACGCAGTATTTT	CASSLGLAGGRGTDTQYF
TRBD1	few	TRBV5-8	TRBJ2-1	TGTGCCAGCAGCTCACAGGGGTCCCCCTACAATGAGCAGTTCTTC	CASSSQGSPYNEQFF
NA	few	TRBV5-1	TRBJ1-2	TGCGCCAGCAGCTTTCATAGCGACTATGGCTACACCTTC	CASSFHSDYGYTF
TRBD1	NA	TRBV15	TRBJ1-4	TGTGCCACCAGCAGAGACGACAACCCGACAGGGAATGAAAAACTGTTTTTT	CATSRDDNPTGNEKLFF
NA	NA	TRBV7-2	TRBJ1-4	TGTGCCAGCAGCTTAGACAGGGCTAATGAAAAACTGTTTTTT	CASSLDRANEKLFF
NA	NA	TRBV27	TRBJ1-6	TGTGCCAGTATGGTCGGGAGCTCCTATAATTCACCCCTCCACTTT	CASMVGSSYNSPLHF
TRBD1	NA	TRBV30	TRBJ1-1	TGTGCCTTCGACAGGGAAGCGGGCACTGAAGCTTTCTTT	CAFDREAGTEAFF
NA	NA	TRBV10-1	TRBJ2-7	TGCGCCAGCAGCACCGAGAACTACGAGCAGTACTTC	CASSTENYEQYF
TRBD2	NA	TRBV5-8	TRBJ2-5	TGTGCCAGCAGCTTGGGGGAGGGCCAAGAGACCCAGTACTTC	CASSLGEGQETQYF
NA	NA	TRBV28	TRBJ2-1	TGTGCCAGCAGTCAATATGAGCAGTTCTTC	CASSQYEQFF
NA	NA	TRBV29-1	TRBJ2-7	TGCAGCGTAGGCGGGGACCACTCCTACGAGCAGTACTTC	CSVGGDHSYEQYF
NA	NA	TRBV14	TRBJ2-3	TGTGCCAGCAGCCGCGACGCGGATAGAACGCAGTATTTT	CASSRDADRTQYF
NA	NA	TRBV10-3	TRBJ1-4	TGTGCCACACACCAGGGGCCTGGGGAAAAACTGTTTTTT	CATHQGPGEKLFF
NA	NA	TRBV6-1	TRBJ2-7	TGTGCCAGCAGTACAGGGGGGGACTCCTACGAGCAGTACTTC	CASSTGGDSYEQYF
NA	NA	TRBV19	TRBJ2-1	TGTGCCAGTAGTATAAGGACTGACTCCTACAATGAGCAGTTCTTC	CASSIRTDSYNEQFF
TRBD1	NA	TRBV10-3	TRBJ2-7	TGTGCCATCAGTGAGTCGGGTGGACAGGGCTACGAGCAGTACTTC	CAISESGGQGYEQYF
TRBD1	NA	TRBV28	TRBJ1-1	TGTGCCAGCAGCCGGATCGACAGGGGTGAAGCTTTCTTT	CASSRIDRGEAFF
NA	once	TRBV28	TRBJ1-2	TGTGCCAGCAGTTTTATCGGTCAGGGTCTGAACTATGGCTACACCTTC	CASSFIGQGLNYGYTF
TRBD2	NA	TRBV27	TRBJ2-3	TGTGCCAGCAGTTTAGGCGTCCTAGCGGGGGTTAGCACAGATACGCAGTATTTT	CASSLGVLAGVSTDTQYF
TRBD1	once	TRBV4-1	TRBJ1-2	TGCGCCAGCAGCCAAGATCGTTTGGGGGACAGGGGGCGGGGGGCCTATGGCTACACCTTC	CASSQDRLGDRGRGAYGYTF
TRBD1	NA	TRBV18	TRBJ2-7	TGTGCCAGCTCACCACCGGGACAGGGAGACTACGAGCAGTACTTC	CASSPPGQGDYEQYF
NA	NA	TRBV13	TRBJ2-7	TGTGCCAGCAGCCCCCCGGACAGCTCCTACGAGCAGTACTTC	CASSPPDSSYEQYF
TRBD2	NA	TRBV27	TRBJ2-3	TGTGCCAGCAGTTTTCGACTAGCGGTCACAGATACGCAGTATTTT	CASSFRLAVTDTQYF
NA	few	TRBV6-5	TRBJ1-3	TGTGCCAGCAGTTACGCACAGGGTTACACCATATATTTT	CASSYAQGYTIYF
NA	NA	TRBV27	TRBJ1-2	TGTGCCAGCAAGTACGGGAATGGCTATGGCTACACCTTC	CASKYGNGYGYTF
NA	NA	TRBV5-4	TRBJ2-3	TGTGCCAGCAGCTTGGGGGCCTCAGATACGCAGTATTTT	CASSLGASDTQYF
TRBD2	NA	TRBV4-1	TRBJ2-5	TGCGCCAGCAGCCGGGGGGGAGAAGGGGAGACCCAGTACTTC	CASSRGGEGETQYF
NA	NA	TRBV7-6	TRBJ1-1	TGTGCCAGCAGCTATACAAAGAACACTGAAGCTTTCTTT	CASSYTKNTEAFF
TRBD1	NA	TRBV28	TRBJ2-7	TGTGCCAGCAGCCCTCGGGACAGGGTAGGCTACGAGCAGTACTTC	CASSPRDRVGYEQYF
NA	NA	TRBV6-1	TRBJ2-3	TGTGCCAGCAGTGATCAAGATACGCAGTATTTT	CASSDQDTQYF
TRBD2	NA	TRBV29-1	TRBJ2-7	TGCAGCGTTACGGGACTAGCGGGAGGGCCGGGGGAGCAGTACTTC	CSVTGLAGGPGEQYF
NA	NA	TRBV7-2	TRBJ1-2	TGTGCCAGCAGCTTAGCACAGACTAACTATGGCTACACCTTC	CASSLAQTNYGYTF